What follows are 20 T cell receptor beta chains derived from one specimen sequenced in a study of blood T cells in healthy people across ages. Next came a second PCR, run for about 6 to 12 cycles, which used a sample-barcoded 5' primer along with a J-beta primer mix. TCRdb re-called the 5' RACE reads with MiXCR, one entry per CDR3 protein. Found here are about 1,000,000 distinct CDR3 sequences, more than 40% of them singletons; the top ten hold under 20%. The source material was blood. These receptors were collected from an older woman in good health.

The CDR3 spells CASSQVMPSGSTDTQYF. The CDR3 nucleotides read TGTGCCAGCAGCCAGGTCATGCCTAGCGGGAGCACAGATACGCAGTATTTT. The chain couples TRBV3-1 to TRBJ2-3, with 8 bases aligning to TRBD2. With 3 bases clipped from V and 0 bases from J, the junction kept 8 bases outside the gene matches. Germline V lookup: CDR1 LGHDT, CDR2 YNNKEL (reference sequence). The CDR3 is 17 amino acids.

The chain recombines TRBV7-9 with TRBJ2-5; D may match TRBD1 or TRBD2 (5 bases each). The CDR3 extends over 15 amino acids. Deletions cut 1 base from V and 11 bases from J, with 20 bases between. Per the germline V gene, CDR1 is SEHNR and CDR2 is FQNEAQ (reference sequence). The CDR3 DNA reads TGTGCCAGCAGCTTAGTGGTCGGGGCCGCCGGAGAGCAGTACTTC. Translating it yields CASSLVVGAAGEQYF.

This clonotype was seen at least ten times. This chain connects TRBV7-9 to TRBJ2-7; TRBD2 might be the D (6 bases). CDR1 and CDR2 (germline): SEHNR, FQNEAQ (reference sequence). The CDR3 has 13 amino acids. Trimming took 6 bases from V and 0 from J, leaving 9 bases between them. CDR3 loop: CASSSGGSYEQYF. The CDR3 DNA sequence: TGTGCCAGCAGTAGCGGCGGCTCCTACGAGCAGTACTTC.

The chain recombines TRBV14 with TRBJ2-7; D is unresolved. This CDR3 comprises 14 residues. V lost 1 base, J lost 3 bases, and 10 bases lay in between. Germline values: CDR1 SGHDN, CDR2 FVKESK. The CDR3: CASSQVNPGYEQYF. Written as DNA, the CDR3 is TGTGCCAGCAGCCAAGTGAACCCGGGCTACGAGCAGTACTTC. Using reference TRBV14 and TRBJ2-7 for the parts outside the CDR3, the full variable domain is EAGVTQFPSHSVIEKGQTVTLRCDPISGHDNLYWYRRVMGKEIKFLLHFVKESKQDESGMPNNRFLAERTGGTYSTLKVQPAELEDSGVYFCASSQVNPGYEQYFGPGTRLTVT.

Only a few counts were recorded for this clonotype. This chain joins TRBV15 and TRBJ2-3; 9 nucleotides align to TRBD2. Per germline, CDR1 LNHNV and CDR2 YYDKDF (reference sequence). This CDR3 contains 15 residues. With V trimmed by 5 bases and J by 0 bases, 3 bases remained unmatched. Here the CDR3 DNA reads TGTGCCACCAGCGCTAGCGGGACTAGCACAGATACGCAGTATTTT. As protein: CATSASGTSTDTQYF.

This clonotype was seen a single time. The V and J genes are TRBV6-2 or TRBV6-3 and TRBJ1-5; D may be TRBD1 (6 bases). With 7 bases removed from V and 4 bases from J, the gap between germline ends came to 14 bases. The V gene's germline CDR1 is MNHEY and CDR2 SVGEGT. CDR3 length equals 14 residues. CDR3: CASTGGPGNQPQHF. CDR3 nucleotides: TGTGCCAGCACTGGGGGGCCAGGGAATCAGCCCCAGCATTTT.

The table lists this clonotype with a few counts. The rearrangement joins TRBV28 to TRBJ2-3; possibly TRBD2 for D (5 bases). The V gene lost 6 bases and the J gene lost 3 bases, with 16 bases spanning the gap. Germline CDR1 is MDHEN and CDR2 is SYDVKM. The CDR3 length is 15 residues. CDR3 in DNA: TGTGCCAGCAGACTGGAGGTGACTGAAACAGATACGCAGTATTTT. Residues: CASRLEVTETDTQYF.

This clonotype has ten or more counts. A clone one base away is much larger, so this may be a read error. The V and J genes are TRBV28 and TRBJ2-7, with D uncertain. V lost 6 bases to trimming and J lost 3 bases, with 9 bases between them. The CDR3 consists of 12 residues. The germline gives CDR1 MDHEN, CDR2 SYDVKM. The CDR3 reads CASSLGIYEQYF. CDR3 nucleotides: TGTGCCAGCAGCTTAGGGATCTACGAGCAGTACTTC.

The V gene is TRBV20-1, the J gene TRBJ2-3, with no clear D. The CDR3 consists of 14 residues. Between the trimmed V and J ends, which lost 3 bases and 0 bases, there was a span of 10 bases. CDR1 DFQATT and CDR2 SNEGSKA come from the germline V gene (reference sequence). The CDR3 nucleotides are TGCAGTGCTAGGTGGCAAACTAGCACAGATACGCAGTATTTT. Its protein is CSARWQTSTDTQYF.

This clonotype was observed a handful of times. The gene calls are TRBV29-1 and TRBJ2-1; TRBD2 might be the D (6 bases). Trimming removed 1 base at V and 0 bases at J, with 13 bases between. Germline CDR1 reads SQVTM; CDR2 reads ANQGSEA. The CDR3 extends over 16 amino acids. The CDR3 loop reads CSVEVPRGYSYNEQFF. Written as DNA, the CDR3 is TGCAGCGTTGAAGTCCCGCGGGGATACTCCTACAATGAGCAGTTCTTC.

The rearrangement joins TRBV27 to TRBJ1-2; 7 bases fit TRBD1. The CDR3 length is 15 residues. V lost 5 bases to trimming and J lost 4 bases; unmatched junction nucleotides: 10. Germline CDR1 MNHEY, CDR2 SMNVEV (reference sequence). CDR3 protein: CASSRGTAYSYGYTF. As DNA, the CDR3 is TGTGCCAGCAGTCGAGGGACAGCCTATAGCTATGGCTACACCTTC.

This clonotype was observed a handful of times. The chain joins TRBV29-1 to TRBJ2-1, with TRBD1 matching over 9 bases. Unmatched junction bases numbered 6, after V lost 6 bases and J lost 15 bases. CDR3 length equals 10 residues. The V gene's germline CDR1 is SQVTM and CDR2 ANQGSEA. The CDR3 protein is CSVRTGGLFF. The CDR3 DNA reads TGCAGCGTCCGAACAGGGGGCCTGTTCTTC.

The rearrangement uses TRBV5-1 and TRBJ2-1; D perhaps matches TRBD2 (5 bases). CDR1 is SGHRS and CDR2 is YFSETQ in the germline V gene. The CDR3 totals 18 residues. V was cut by 4 bases and J by 0 bases, with 20 bases left in between. DNA for the CDR3: TGCGCCAGCAGCCCTAAACTAGATTGGGGTCTCTCCTACAATGAGCAGTTCTTC. Translating it yields CASSPKLDWGLSYNEQFF.

This clonotype was counted only a few times. The gene calls are TRBV20-1 and TRBJ2-1; TRBD2 matches 7 bases. CDR1 and CDR2 from the germline V gene are DFQATT and SNEGSKA (reference sequence). CDR3 size: 18 residues. V shed 3 bases, J shed 1 base, and the junction held 15 bases outside the gene matches. CDR3 coding DNA: TGCAGTGCTAGTCGGTGGGGAACGGGAGGAGGTTCCTACAATGAGCAGTTCTTC. Amino acids: CSASRWGTGGGSYNEQFF.

This clonotype showed up just a few times. One end of the junction is discordant with germline, which a read error may explain. The chain is built from TRBV5-1 and TRBJ1-2; D may be TRBD1 (5 bases). CDR3 length: 14 residues. Germline V gene data show CDR1 as SGHRS and CDR2 as YFSETQ. The CDR3, as DNA: TGTGCCAGCAGCGCCGGGACTGGGAACTATGGCTACACCTTC. Translation gives CASSAGTGNYGYTF.

The CDR3 spells CASRRDSTGQYF. The CDR3 DNA follows: TGTGCCAGCAGACGGGACAGTACGGGGCAGTACTTC. V usage is TRBV28 and J usage is TRBJ2-7, with TRBD1 matching 7 bases. CDR1 is MDHEN, CDR2 SYDVKM, per germline. The V segment lost 6 bases and the J segment 9 bases; nucleotides outside the gene matches: 8. This CDR3 is 12 amino acids long.

The chain couples TRBV20-1 to TRBJ2-7, with a tentative D call TRBD1 (5 bases). CDR1 is DFQATT, CDR2 SNEGSKA, per germline (reference sequence). V lost 4 bases, J lost 0 bases, and 10 bases lay in between. The length of the CDR3 is 13 residues. CDR3 DNA: TGCAGTGCTACTCAGGGCCTCTCCTACGAGCAGTACTTC. Translated: CSATQGLSYEQYF.

The chain has TRBV20-1 and TRBJ2-1; D gene unclear. Germline CDR1 reads DFQATT; CDR2 reads SNEGSKA (reference sequence). CDR3 size: 10 residues. With 4 bases removed from V and 12 bases from J, the gap between germline ends came to 10 bases. The CDR3 DNA follows: TGCAGTGCTACAAACGTAGCGCAGTTCTTC. Its protein is CSATNVAQFF.

The chain has TRBV27 and TRBJ2-3; D is uncertain. This CDR3 has 16 residues. Germline lookup yields CDR1 MNHEY and CDR2 SMNVEV (reference sequence). V was cut by 3 bases and J by 1 base, with 14 bases left in between. The CDR3 nucleotides read TGTGCCAGCAGTTTTGGTGCATATGCCGGCACAGATACGCAGTATTTT. It codes for CASSFGAYAGTDTQYF.

V is TRBV6-2 or TRBV6-3 and J is TRBJ1-4; TRBD1 agrees at 8 bases. Germline V gene sequence: CDR1 MNHEY, CDR2 SVGEGT. Trimming at V came to 5 bases and at J to 5 bases, leaving 7 bases not matched to a gene. The CDR3 runs to 15 residues. The CDR3 loop reads CASSPMDRENEKLFF. The CDR3 DNA sequence: TGTGCCAGCAGTCCTATGGACAGGGAGAATGAAAAACTGTTTTTT.